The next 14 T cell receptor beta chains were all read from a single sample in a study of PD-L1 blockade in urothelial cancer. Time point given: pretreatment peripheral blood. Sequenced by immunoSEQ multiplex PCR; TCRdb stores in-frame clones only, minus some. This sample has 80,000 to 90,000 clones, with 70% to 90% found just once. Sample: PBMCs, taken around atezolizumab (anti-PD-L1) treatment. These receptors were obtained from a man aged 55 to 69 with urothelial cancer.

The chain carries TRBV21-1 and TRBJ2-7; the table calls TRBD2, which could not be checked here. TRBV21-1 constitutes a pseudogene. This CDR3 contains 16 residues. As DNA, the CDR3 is TGTGCCAGCAGCAAATGGGGGGAGGGTGAGACCTACGAGCAGTACTTC. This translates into CASSKWGEGETYEQYF.

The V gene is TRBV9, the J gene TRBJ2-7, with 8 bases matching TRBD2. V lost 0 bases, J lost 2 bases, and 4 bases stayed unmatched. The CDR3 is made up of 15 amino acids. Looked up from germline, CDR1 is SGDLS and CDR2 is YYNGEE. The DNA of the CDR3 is TGTGCCAGCAGCGTAGGAGGGGGACTAGCCTACGAGCAGTACTTC. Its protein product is CASSVGGGLAYEQYF. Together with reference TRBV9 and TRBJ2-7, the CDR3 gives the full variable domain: DSGVTQTPKHLITATGQRVTLRCSPRSGDLSVYWYQQSLDQGLQFLIQYYNGEERAKGNILERFSAQQFPDLHSELNLSSLELGDSALYFCASSVGGGLAYEQYFGPGTRLTVT.

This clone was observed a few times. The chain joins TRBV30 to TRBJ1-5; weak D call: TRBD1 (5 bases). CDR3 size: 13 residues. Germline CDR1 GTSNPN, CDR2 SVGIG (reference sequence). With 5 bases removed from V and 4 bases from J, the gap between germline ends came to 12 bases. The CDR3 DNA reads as TGTGCCTGGGAGCAGGGCGCTAATCAGCCCCAGCATTTT. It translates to CAWEQGANQPQHF.

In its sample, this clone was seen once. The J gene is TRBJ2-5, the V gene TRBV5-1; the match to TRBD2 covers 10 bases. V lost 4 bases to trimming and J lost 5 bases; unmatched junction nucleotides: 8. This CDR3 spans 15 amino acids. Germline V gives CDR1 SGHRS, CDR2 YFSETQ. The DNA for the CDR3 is TGCGCCAGCAGCCTTTCTAGCGGGGGCCCCGAGACCCAGTACTTC. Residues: CASSLSSGGPETQYF.

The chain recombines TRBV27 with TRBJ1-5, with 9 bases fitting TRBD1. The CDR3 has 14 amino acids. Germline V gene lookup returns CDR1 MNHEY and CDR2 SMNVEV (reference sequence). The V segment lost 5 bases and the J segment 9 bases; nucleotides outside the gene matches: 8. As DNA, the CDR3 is TGTGCCAGCAGTCTAGAACAGGGGGCAGGGCCCCAGCATTTT. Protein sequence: CASSLEQGAGPQHF.

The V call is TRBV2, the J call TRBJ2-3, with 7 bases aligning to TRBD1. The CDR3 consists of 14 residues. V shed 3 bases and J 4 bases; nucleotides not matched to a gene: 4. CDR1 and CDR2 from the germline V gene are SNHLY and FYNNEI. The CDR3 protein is CASSEGQGADTQYF. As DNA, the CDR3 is TGTGCCAGCAGTGAGGGCCAGGGGGCAGATACGCAGTATTTT.

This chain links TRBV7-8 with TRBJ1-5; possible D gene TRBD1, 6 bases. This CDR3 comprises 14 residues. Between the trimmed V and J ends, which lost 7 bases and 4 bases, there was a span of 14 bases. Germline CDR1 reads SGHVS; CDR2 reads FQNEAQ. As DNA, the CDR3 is TGTGCCAGCACCGACAGGAGGAGAAATCAGCCCCAGCATTTT. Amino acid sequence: CASTDRRRNQPQHF.

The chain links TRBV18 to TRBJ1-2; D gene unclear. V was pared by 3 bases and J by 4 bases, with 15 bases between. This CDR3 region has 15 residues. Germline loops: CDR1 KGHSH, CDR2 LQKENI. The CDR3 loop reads CASSPPGEAFYGYTF. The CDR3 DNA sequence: TGTGCCAGCTCACCCCCTGGGGAGGCCTTCTATGGCTACACCTTC.

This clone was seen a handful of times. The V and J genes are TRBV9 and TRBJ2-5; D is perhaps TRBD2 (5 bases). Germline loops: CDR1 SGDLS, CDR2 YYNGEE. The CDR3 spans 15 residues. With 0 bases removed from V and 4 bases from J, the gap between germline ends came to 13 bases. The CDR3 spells CASSVEAGGGETQYF. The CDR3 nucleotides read TGTGCCAGCAGCGTAGAGGCGGGCGGAGGAGAGACCCAGTACTTC.

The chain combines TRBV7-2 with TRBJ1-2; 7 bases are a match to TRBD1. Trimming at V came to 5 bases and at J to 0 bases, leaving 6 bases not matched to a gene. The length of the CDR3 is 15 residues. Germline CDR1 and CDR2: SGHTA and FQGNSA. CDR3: CASSRPGGANYGYTF. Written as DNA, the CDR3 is TGTGCCAGCAGCCGTCCAGGGGGAGCTAACTATGGCTACACCTTC.

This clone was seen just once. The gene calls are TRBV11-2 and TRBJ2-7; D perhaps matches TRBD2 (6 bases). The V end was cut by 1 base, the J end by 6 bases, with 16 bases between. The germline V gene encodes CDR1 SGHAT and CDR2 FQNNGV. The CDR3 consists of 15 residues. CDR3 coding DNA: TGTGCCAGCAGCTTAGTGGGAGGCCCCGGTGCCGAGCAGTACTTC. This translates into CASSLVGGPGAEQYF.

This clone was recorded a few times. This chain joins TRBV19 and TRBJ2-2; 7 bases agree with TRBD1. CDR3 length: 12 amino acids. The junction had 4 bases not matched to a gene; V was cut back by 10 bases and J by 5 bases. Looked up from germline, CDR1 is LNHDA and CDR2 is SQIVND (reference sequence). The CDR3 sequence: CATSRGTGELFF. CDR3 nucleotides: TGTGCCACCTCCAGGGGGACCGGGGAGCTGTTTTTT.

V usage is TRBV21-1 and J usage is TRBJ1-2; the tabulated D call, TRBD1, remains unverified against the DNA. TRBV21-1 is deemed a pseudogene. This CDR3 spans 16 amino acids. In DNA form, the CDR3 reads TGTGCCAGCAGCAGTACGACAGGGGGCGCTTTCTATGGCTACACCTTC. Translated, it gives CASSSTTGGAFYGYTF.

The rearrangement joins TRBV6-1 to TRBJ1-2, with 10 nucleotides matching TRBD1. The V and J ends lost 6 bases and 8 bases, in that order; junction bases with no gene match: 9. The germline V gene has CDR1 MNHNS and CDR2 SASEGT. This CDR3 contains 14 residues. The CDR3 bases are TGTGCCAGCAGGGGGGACAGGGGATTGTGGGGCTACACCTTC. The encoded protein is CASRGDRGLWGYTF.